The 2 T cell receptor beta chains listed next were all sequenced from one sample in a study of shared clonotypes between healthy human individuals. Clones were read by immunoSEQ multiplex PCR, and TCRdb kept only the in-frame ones, dropping some. This repertoire shows more than 850,000 clones, approximately 78% found once; its top ten account for 0.5% to 0.6%. The source material was memory CD4+ T cells from PBMCs. The sample's subset: CD45RA-negative fraction. The receptors shown here come from a man younger than 35 in good health. Some clones in this sample may be carry-over from other donors' samples.

A word on this clone: The sample has other DNA sequences that encode this CDR3 too. The chain combines TRBV9 with TRBJ1-2; D gene ambiguous. CDR3 length: 12 residues. V shed 0 bases and J shed 5 bases, with 5 bases lying between them. The germline gives CDR1 SGDLS, CDR2 YYNGEE. CDR3 DNA: TGTGCCAGCAGCGTAGGGGGATATGGCTACACCTTC. It translates to CASSVGGYGYTF.

The chain links TRBV10-3 to TRBJ1-1; D ambiguous. The CDR3 covers 14 residues. V lost 3 bases and J lost 0, with 8 bases in between. The germline gives CDR1 ENHRY, CDR2 SYGVKD. The CDR3, as DNA: TGTGCCATCAGTGAAATGGCCCTGAACACTGAAGCTTTCTTT. As protein: CAISEMALNTEAFF.